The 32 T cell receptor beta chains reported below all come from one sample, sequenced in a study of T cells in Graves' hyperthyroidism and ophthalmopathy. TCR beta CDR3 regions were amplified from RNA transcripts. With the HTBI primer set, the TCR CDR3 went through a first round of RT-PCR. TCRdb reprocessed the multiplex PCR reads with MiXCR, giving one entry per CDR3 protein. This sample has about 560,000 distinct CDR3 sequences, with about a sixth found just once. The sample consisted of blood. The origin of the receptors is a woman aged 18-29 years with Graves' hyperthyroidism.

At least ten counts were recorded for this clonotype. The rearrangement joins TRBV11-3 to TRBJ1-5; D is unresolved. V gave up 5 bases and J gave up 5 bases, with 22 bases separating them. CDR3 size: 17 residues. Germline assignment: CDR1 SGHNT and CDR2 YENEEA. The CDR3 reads CASSPETLSLGDQPQHF. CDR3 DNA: TGTGCCAGCAGCCCCGAGACTCTAAGTCTCGGTGATCAGCCCCAGCATTTT.

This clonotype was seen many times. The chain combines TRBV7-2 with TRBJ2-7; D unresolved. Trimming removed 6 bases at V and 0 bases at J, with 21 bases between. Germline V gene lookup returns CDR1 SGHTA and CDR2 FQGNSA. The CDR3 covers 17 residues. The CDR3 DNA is TGTGCCAGCAGTTCGGACCGATTGCAGAGGTACTCCTACGAGCAGTACTTC. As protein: CASSSDRLQRYSYEQYF.

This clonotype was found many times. The CDR3 coding sequence is TGTGCCAGCAGTTTAGTAGGGGCTGTCCAAGAGACCCAGTACTTC. Protein: CASSLVGAVQETQYF. This chain links TRBV28 with TRBJ2-5; tentative D call: TRBD1 (5 bases). Per germline, CDR1 MDHEN and CDR2 SYDVKM. The CDR3 loop spans 15 amino acids. Trimming left V 2 bases short and J 1 base short, with 11 bases between.

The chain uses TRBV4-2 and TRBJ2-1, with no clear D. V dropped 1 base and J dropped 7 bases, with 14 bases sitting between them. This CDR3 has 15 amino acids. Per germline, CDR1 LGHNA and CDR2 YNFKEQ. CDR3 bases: TGTGCCAGCAGCCAAGGCGGCGCTGACGGTAATGAGCAGTTCTTC. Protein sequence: CASSQGGADGNEQFF.

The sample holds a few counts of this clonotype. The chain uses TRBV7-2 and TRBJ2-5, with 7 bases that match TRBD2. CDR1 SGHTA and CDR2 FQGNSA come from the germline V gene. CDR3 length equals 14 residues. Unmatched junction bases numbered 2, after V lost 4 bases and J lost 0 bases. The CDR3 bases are TGTGCCAGCAGCTCCGGGGGGAACCAAGAGACCCAGTACTTC. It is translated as CASSSGGNQETQYF.

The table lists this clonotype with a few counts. The CDR3, as DNA: TGCAGTGCTAGAGGGACAGTGGATCACTACGAGCAGTACTTC. It yields the protein CSARGTVDHYEQYF. The rearrangement links TRBV20-1 to TRBJ2-7; TRBD1 is a possible D gene (6 bases). Germline CDR1 and CDR2: DFQATT and SNEGSKA (reference sequence). V lost 1 base and J lost 3, with 13 bases in between. The CDR3 has 14 residues.

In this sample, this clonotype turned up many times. As DNA, the CDR3 is TGTGCCAGCAGTTTATGGAGATCTAACTATGGCTACACCTTC. Translating gives CASSLWRSNYGYTF. The genes are TRBV28 and TRBJ1-2; D is uncertain. CDR3 length: 14 residues. Germline loops: CDR1 MDHEN, CDR2 SYDVKM. V lost 0 bases and J lost 0, with 5 bases in between.

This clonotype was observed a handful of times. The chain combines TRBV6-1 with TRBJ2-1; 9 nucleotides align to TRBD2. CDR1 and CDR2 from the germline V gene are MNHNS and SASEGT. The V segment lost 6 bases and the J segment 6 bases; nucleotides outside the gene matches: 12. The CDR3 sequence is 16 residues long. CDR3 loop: CASRESGGPGINEQFF. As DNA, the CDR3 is TGTGCCAGCAGGGAAAGCGGGGGGCCGGGTATCAATGAGCAGTTCTTC.

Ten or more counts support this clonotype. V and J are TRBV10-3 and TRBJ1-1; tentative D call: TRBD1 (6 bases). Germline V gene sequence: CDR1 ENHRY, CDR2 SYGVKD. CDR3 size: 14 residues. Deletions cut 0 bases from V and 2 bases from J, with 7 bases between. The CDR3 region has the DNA TGTGCCATCAGTGAGTCGGGGGCAAACACTGAAGCTTTCTTT. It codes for CAISESGANTEAFF.

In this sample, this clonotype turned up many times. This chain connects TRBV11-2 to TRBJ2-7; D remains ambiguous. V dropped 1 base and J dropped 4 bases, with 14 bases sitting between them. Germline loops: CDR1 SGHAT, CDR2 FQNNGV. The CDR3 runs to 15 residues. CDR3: CASSLGPSASYEQYF. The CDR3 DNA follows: TGTGCCAGCAGCTTAGGGCCGTCAGCCTCTTACGAGCAGTACTTC.

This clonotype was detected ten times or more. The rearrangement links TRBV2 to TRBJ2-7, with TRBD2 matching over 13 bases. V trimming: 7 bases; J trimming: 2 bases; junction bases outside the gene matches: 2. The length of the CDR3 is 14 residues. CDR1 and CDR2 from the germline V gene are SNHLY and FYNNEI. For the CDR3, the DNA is TGTGCCAGCATCGGACTAGCGGGGGCCTACGAGCAGTACTTC. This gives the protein CASIGLAGAYEQYF.

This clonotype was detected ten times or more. CDR3 coding DNA: TGCGCCAGCAGCTTGGAGTGGGACTATGGCTACACCTTC. Translated: CASSLEWDYGYTF. This chain connects TRBV5-1 to TRBJ1-2; D remains ambiguous. Germline V CDR1 and CDR2: SGHRS, YFSETQ. V was trimmed by 0 bases and J by 3 bases, leaving 6 bases between them. The CDR3 length is 13 residues.

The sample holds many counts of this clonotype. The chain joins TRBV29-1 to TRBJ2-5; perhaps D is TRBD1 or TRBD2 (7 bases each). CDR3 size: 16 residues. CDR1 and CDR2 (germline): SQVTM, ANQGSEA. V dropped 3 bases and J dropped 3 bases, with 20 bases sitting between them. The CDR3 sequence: CSVDAAGGALKETQYF. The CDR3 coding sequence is TGCAGCGTTGACGCGGCAGGGGGGGCGCTTAAAGAGACCCAGTACTTC.

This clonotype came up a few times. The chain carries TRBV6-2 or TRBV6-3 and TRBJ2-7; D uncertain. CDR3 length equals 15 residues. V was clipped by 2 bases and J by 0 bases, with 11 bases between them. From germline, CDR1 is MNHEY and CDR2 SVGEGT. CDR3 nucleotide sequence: TGTGCCAGCAGTTACGACAAGCGATACTCCTACGAGCAGTACTTC. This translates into CASSYDKRYSYEQYF.

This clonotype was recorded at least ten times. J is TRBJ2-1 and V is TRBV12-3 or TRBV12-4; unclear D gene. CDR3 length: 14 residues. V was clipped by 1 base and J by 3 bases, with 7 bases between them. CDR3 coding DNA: TGTGCCAGCAGTTTAGGTCAGCACTACAATGAGCAGTTCTTC. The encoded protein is CASSLGQHYNEQFF.

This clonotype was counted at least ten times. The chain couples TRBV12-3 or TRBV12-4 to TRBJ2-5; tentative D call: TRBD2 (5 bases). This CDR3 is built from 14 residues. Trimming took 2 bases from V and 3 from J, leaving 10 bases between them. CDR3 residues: CASSLHGIEETQYF. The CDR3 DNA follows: TGTGCCAGCAGTTTACACGGGATAGAAGAGACCCAGTACTTC.

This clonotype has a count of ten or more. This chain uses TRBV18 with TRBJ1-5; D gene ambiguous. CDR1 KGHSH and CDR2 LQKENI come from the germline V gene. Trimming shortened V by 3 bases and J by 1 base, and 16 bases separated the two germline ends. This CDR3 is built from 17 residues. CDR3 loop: CASSPTHGRVSNQPQHF. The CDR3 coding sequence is TGTGCCAGCTCACCTACTCACGGGCGGGTAAGCAATCAGCCCCAGCATTTT.

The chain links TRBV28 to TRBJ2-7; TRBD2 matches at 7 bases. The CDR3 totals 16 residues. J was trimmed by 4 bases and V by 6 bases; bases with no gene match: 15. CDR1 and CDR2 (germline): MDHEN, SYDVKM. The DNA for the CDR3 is TGTGCCAGCAGCCCCGGCTGGGCGGGAGTTAGTTACGAGCAGTACTTC. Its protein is CASSPGWAGVSYEQYF.

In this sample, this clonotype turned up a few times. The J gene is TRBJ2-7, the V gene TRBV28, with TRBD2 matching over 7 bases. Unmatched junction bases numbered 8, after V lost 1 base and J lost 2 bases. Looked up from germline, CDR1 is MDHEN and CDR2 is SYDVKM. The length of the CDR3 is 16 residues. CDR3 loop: CASSLFGASGTYEQYF. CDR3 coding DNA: TGTGCCAGCAGTTTATTCGGGGCTAGCGGAACCTACGAGCAGTACTTC.

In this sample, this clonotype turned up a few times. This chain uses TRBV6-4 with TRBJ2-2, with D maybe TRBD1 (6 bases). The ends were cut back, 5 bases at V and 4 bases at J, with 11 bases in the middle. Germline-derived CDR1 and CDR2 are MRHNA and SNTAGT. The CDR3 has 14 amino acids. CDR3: CASSRTAITGELFF. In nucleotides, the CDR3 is TGTGCCAGCAGTAGGACAGCAATCACCGGGGAGCTGTTTTTT.

The CDR3 region has the DNA TGCGCCAGCAGCCTAACAGGGGGCCTCGGGCCCCAGCATTTT. Protein: CASSLTGGLGPQHF. This chain links TRBV5-1 with TRBJ1-5; 9 positions agree with TRBD1. With V trimmed by 4 bases and J by 9 bases, 8 bases remained unmatched. Germline assignment: CDR1 SGHRS and CDR2 YFSETQ. The CDR3 totals 14 residues.

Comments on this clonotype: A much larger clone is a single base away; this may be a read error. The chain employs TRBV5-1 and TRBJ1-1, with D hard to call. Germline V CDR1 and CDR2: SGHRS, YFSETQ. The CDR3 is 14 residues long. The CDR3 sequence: CTSSSTILNTEAFF. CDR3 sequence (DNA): TGCACCAGCAGCTCGACAATCCTGAACACTGAAGCTTTCTTT.

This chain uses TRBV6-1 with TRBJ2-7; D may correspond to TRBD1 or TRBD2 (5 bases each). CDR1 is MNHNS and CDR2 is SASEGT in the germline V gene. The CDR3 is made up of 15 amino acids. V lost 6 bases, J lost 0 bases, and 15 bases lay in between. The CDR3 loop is CASRAGTGASYEQYF. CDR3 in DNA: TGTGCCAGCAGGGCAGGGACGGGCGCCTCCTACGAGCAGTACTTC.

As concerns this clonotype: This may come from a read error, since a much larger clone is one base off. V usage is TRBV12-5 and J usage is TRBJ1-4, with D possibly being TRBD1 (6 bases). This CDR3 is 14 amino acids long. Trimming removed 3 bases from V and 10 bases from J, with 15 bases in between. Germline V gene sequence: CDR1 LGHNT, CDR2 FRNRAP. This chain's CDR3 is CASGFGQLGGKLFF. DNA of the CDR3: TGTGCTAGTGGTTTTGGACAGTTGGGTGGAAAACTGTTTTTT.

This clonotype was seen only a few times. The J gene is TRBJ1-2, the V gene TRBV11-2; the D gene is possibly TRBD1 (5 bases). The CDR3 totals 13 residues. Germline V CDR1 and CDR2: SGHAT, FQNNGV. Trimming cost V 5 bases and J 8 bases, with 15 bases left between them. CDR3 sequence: CASSRSTGSGYTF. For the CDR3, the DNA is TGTGCCAGCAGCCGTTCCACAGGAAGCGGCTACACCTTC.

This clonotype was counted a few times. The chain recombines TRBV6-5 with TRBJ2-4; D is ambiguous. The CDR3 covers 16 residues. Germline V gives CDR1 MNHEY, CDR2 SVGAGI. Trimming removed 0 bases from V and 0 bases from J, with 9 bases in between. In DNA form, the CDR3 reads TGTGCCAGCAGTTACTCGATGGGTCTAGCCAAAAACATTCAGTACTTC. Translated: CASSYSMGLAKNIQYF.

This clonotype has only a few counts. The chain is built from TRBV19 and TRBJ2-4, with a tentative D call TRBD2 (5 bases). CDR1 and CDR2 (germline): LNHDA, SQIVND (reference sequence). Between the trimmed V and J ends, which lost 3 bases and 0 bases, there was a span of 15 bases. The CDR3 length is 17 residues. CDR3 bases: TGTGCCAGTAGTATCAGAGTAGCGATGCTAGCCAAAAACATTCAGTACTTC. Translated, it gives CASSIRVAMLAKNIQYF.

The CDR3 DNA reads as TGTGCCAGCAGCTTAGGGTTGAGGGATATGAACACTGAAGCTTTCTTT. This sequence encodes CASSLGLRDMNTEAFF. The genes are TRBV7-2 and TRBJ1-1; no definite D call. Trimming took 1 base from V and 0 from J, leaving 12 bases between them. CDR3 length: 16 amino acids. Germline lookup yields CDR1 SGHTA and CDR2 FQGNSA.

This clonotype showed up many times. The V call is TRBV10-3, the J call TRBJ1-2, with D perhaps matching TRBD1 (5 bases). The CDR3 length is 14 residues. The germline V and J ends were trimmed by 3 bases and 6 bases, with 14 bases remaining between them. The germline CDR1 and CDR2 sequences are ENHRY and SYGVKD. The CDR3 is CAISEGQGWDGYTF. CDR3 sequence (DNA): TGTGCCATCAGTGAAGGGCAGGGATGGGATGGCTACACCTTC.

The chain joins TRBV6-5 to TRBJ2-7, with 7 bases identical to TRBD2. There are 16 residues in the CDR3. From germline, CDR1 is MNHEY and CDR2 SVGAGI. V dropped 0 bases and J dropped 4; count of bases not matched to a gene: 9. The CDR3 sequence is CASSYSPASGEYEQYF. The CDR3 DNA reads TGTGCCAGCAGTTACTCCCCGGCTAGCGGAGAATACGAGCAGTACTTC.

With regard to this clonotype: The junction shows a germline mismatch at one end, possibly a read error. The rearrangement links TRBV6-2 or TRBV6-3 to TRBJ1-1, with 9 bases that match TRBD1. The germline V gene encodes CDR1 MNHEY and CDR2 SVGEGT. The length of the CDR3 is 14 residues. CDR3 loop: CASGQGPTNTEALF. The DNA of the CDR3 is TGTGCCAGTGGACAGGGGCCGACCAACACTGAAGCTCTCTTT.

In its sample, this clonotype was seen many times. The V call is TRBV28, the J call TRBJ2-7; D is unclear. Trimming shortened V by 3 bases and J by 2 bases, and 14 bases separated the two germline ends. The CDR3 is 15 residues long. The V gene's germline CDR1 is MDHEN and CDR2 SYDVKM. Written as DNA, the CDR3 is TGTGCCAGCAGTTTCCGGGTAGTCCTTGCCTACGAGCAGTACTTC. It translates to CASSFRVVLAYEQYF.